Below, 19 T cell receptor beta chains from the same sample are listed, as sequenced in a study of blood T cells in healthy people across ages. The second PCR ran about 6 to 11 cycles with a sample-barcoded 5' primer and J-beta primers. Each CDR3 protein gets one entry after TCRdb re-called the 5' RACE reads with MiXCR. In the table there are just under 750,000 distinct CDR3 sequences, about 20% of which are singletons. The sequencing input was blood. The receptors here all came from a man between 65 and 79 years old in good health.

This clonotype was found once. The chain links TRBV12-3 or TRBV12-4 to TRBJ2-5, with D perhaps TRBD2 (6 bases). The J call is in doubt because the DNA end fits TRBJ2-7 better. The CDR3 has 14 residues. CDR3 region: CASSFSGLSYEQYF. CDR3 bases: TGTGCCAGCAGTTTTAGCGGACTCTCCTACGAGCAGTACTTC.

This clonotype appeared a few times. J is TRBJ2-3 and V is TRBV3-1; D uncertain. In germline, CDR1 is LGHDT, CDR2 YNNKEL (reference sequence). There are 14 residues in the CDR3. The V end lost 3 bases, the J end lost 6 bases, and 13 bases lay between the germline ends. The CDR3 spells CASSQTWSGDTQYF. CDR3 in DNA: TGTGCCAGCAGCCAGACCTGGTCAGGCGATACGCAGTATTTT.

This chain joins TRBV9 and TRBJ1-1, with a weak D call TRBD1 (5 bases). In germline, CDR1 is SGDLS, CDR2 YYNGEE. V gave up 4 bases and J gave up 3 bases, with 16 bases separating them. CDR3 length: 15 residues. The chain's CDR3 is CASSPLRQLDTEAFF. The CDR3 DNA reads TGTGCCAGCAGCCCCCTTCGACAGCTGGACACTGAAGCTTTCTTT.

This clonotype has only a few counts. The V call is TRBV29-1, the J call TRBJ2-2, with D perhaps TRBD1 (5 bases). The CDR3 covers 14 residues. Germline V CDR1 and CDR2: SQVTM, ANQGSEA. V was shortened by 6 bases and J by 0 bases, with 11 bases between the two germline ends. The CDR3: CSVARTSNTGELFF. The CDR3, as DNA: TGCAGCGTCGCACGGACATCGAACACCGGGGAGCTGTTTTTT.

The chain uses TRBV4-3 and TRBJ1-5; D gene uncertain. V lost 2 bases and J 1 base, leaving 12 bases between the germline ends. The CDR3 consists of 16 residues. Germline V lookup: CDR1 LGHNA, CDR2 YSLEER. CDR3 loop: CASSQRGPGSNQPQHF. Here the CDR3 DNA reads TGCGCCAGCAGCCAACGAGGACCCGGCAGCAATCAGCCCCAGCATTTT.

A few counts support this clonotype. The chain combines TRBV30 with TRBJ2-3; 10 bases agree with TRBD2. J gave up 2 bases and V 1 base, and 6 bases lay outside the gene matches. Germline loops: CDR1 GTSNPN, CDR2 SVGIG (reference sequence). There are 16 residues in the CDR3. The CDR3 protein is CAWSAEGLALTDTQYF. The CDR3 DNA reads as TGTGCCTGGAGTGCGGAGGGACTAGCGCTCACAGATACGCAGTATTTT.

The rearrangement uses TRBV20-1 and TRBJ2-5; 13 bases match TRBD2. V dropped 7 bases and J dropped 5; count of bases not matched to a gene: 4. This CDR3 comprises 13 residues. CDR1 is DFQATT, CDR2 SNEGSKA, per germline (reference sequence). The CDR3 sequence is CSGTSGGRETQYF. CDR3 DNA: TGCAGTGGGACTAGCGGGGGTAGGGAGACCCAGTACTTC.

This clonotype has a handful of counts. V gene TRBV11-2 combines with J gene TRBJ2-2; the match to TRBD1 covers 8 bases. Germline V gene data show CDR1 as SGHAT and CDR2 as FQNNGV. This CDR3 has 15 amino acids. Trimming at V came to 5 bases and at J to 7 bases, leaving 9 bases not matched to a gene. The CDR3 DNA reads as TGTGCCAGCAGCATAGTGACAGGGGCGGACGGGGAGCTGTTTTTT. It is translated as CASSIVTGADGELFF.

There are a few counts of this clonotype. CDR3 coding DNA: TGTGCCAGCAGTGAGTCAAGTCTACTAGCCAAAAACATTCAGTACTTC. This sequence encodes CASSESSLLAKNIQYF. The chain has TRBV2 and TRBJ2-4; D gene ambiguous. V lost 3 bases and J 0 bases, leaving 12 bases between the germline ends. The CDR3 is made up of 16 amino acids. CDR1 and CDR2 (germline): SNHLY, FYNNEI.

The CDR3 protein is CSARSRTGGNQPQHF. In nucleotides, the CDR3 is TGCAGTGCTCGGAGCCGGACAGGGGGGAATCAGCCCCAGCATTTT. V gene TRBV20-1 combines with J gene TRBJ1-5, with 10 bases fitting TRBD1. The length of the CDR3 is 15 residues. Trimming removed 5 bases from V and 4 bases from J; junction bases left unmatched: 8. Germline assignment: CDR1 DFQATT and CDR2 SNEGSKA (reference sequence).

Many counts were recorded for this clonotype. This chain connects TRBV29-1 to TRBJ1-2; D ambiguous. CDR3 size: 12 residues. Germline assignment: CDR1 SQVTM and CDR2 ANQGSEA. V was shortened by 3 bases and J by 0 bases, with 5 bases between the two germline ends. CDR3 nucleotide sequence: TGCAGCGTTGAGGCAGCTAACTATGGCTACACCTTC. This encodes CSVEAANYGYTF.

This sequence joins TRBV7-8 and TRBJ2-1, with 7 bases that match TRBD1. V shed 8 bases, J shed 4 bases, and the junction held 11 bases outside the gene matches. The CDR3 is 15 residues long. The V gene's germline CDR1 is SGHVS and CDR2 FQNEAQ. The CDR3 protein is CASGFRQGPYNEQFF. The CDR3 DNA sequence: TGTGCCAGCGGATTCAGACAGGGCCCGTACAATGAGCAGTTCTTC. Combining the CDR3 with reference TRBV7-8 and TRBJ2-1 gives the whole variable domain GAGVSQSPRYKVAKRGQDVALRCDPISGHVSLFWYQQALGQGPEFLTYFQNEAQLDKSGLPSDRFFAERPEGSVSTLKIQRTQQEDSAVYLCASGFRQGPYNEQFFGPGTRLTVL.

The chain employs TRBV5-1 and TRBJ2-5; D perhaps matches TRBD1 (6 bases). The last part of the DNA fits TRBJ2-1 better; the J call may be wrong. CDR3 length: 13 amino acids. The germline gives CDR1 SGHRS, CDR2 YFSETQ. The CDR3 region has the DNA TGCGCCAGCATTGCGGGTGTACAGGGTGAGCAGTTCTTC. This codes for CASIAGVQGEQFF.

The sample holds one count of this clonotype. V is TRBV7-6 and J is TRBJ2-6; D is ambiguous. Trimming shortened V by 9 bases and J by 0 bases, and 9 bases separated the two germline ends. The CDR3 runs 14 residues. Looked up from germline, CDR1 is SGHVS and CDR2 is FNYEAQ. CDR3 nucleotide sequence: TGTGCCAGTTTAGGCCTCTCTGGGGCCAACGTCCTGACTTTC. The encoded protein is CASLGLSGANVLTF.

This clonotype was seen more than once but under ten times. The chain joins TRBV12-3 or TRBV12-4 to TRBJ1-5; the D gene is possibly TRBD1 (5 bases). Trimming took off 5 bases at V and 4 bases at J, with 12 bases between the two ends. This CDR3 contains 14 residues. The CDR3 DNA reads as TGTGCCAGCAGTGGGGGGGACTTAAATCAGCCCCAGCATTTT. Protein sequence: CASSGGDLNQPQHF.

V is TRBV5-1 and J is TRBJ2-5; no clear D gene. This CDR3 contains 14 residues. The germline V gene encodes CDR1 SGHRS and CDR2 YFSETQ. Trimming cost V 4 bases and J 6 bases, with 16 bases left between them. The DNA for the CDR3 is TGCGCCAGCAGCCCGCCGTCGACGAGAAAGACCCAGTACTTC. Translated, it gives CASSPPSTRKTQYF.

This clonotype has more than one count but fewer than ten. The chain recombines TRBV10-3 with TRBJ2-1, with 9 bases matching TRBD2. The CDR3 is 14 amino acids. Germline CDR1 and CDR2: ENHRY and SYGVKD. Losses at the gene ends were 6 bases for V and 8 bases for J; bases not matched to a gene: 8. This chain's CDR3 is CAIRALAGADEQFF. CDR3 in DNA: TGTGCCATCAGAGCATTAGCGGGAGCGGATGAGCAGTTCTTC.

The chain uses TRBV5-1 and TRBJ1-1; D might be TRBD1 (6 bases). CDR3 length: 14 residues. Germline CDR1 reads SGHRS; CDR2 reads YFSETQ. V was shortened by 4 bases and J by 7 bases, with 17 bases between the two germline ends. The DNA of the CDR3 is TGCGCCAGCAGCCCAGACATGGGGGCCGGTGAAGCTTTCTTT. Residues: CASSPDMGAGEAFF.

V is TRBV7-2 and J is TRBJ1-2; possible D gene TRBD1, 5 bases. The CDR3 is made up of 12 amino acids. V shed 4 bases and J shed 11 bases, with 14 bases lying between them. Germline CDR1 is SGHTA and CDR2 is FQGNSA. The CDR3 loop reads CASSSKRGSYTF. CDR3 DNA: TGTGCCAGCAGCTCCAAGCGGGGGTCTTACACCTTC. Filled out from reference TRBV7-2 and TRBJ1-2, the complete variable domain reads GAGVSQSPSNKVTEKGKDVELRCDPISGHTALYWYRQSLGQGLEFLIYFQGNSAPDKSGLPSDRFSAERTGGSVSTLTIQRTQQEDSAVYLCASSSKRGSYTFGSGTRLTVV.